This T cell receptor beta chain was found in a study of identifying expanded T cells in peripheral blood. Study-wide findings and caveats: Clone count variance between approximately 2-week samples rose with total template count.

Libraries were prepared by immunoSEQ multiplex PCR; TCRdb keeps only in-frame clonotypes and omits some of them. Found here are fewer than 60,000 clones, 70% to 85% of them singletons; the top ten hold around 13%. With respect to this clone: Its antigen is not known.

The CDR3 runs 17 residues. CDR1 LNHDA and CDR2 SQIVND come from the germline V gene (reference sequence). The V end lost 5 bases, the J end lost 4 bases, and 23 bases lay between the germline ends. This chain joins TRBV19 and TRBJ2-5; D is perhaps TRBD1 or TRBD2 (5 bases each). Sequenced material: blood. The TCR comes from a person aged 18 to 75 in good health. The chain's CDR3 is CASSPTNRGPGRETQYF. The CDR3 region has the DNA TGTGCCAGTAGTCCGACCAATCGGGGACCTGGTCGAGAGACCCAGTACTTC.